This T cell receptor (beta chain) was identified in a study of CD8+ T cells in alopecia areata. On the study more broadly: Oral tofacitinib (5 to 10 mg twice daily) was administered to treated patients. Regarding the study as a whole: For lesional scalp, especially alopecia totalis/universalis, clonality was higher than in normal scalp.

Extraction of RNA preceded its reverse transcription into cDNA, which served as the sequencing template. TCRdb's table, derived via immunoSEQ multiplex PCR, lists solely in-frame clones and lacks some. The sample has about 190,000 clones, just under 65% seen once. This clone was seen a handful of times. Its antigen is currently unknown. V gave up 4 bases and J gave up 1 base, with 4 bases separating them. This CDR3 contains 12 residues. The germline V gene encodes CDR1 SGDLS and CDR2 YYNGEE. The treatment was: oral pan-JAK inhibitor, 5-10 mg twice daily. Researchers picked out CD4+ and CD8+ T cells from PBMCs by sorting.

The receptor comes from a human donor with alopecia areata. The chain recombines TRBV9 with TRBJ2-3; D call uncertain. Sequences were derived from CD4+ T cells sorted from blood, sampled between weeks 47 and 50, from a patient treated with tofacitinib. CDR3 nucleotides: TGTGCCAGCAGCACCCGCACAGATACGCAGTATTTT. Protein product: CASSTRTDTQYF. Combining the CDR3 with reference TRBV9 and TRBJ2-3 gives the whole variable domain DSGVTQTPKHLITATGQRVTLRCSPRSGDLSVYWYQQSLDQGLQFLIQYYNGEERAKGNILERFSAQQFPDLHSELNLSSLELGDSALYFCASSTRTDTQYFGPGTRLTVL.